This T cell receptor beta chain derives from a study of identical twins. Per the germline V gene, CDR1 is SGHRS and CDR2 is YFSETQ. This CDR3 has 15 residues. V lost 5 bases, J lost 2 bases, and 8 bases stayed unmatched. MiXCR, applied by TCRdb to the 5' RACE reads, yields one record per CDR3 protein. The data hold a few hundred thousand distinct CDR3 sequences, with 7.5% to 10% observed a single time. Study-wide findings and caveats: These conclusions were based on statistical analysis (cross-sectional, not following the same donors).

This clonotype occurred a few times. What it binds is not known. These data were also filed under a second study, of yellow fever vaccine responses in identical twins. That work adds: It has been reported that, in twins, the vaccine T cell response seemed partly convergent and partly personalized.

This sequence was found in a woman between 18 and 30 years old in good health. The chain uses TRBV5-1 and TRBJ2-3, with 7 bases identical to TRBD1. The specimen sequenced was PBMCs. As DNA, the CDR3 is TGCGCCAGCAGACTGGGACAGAGAGACACAGATACGCAGTATTTT. This translates into CASRLGQRDTDTQYF.